One and the same sample provided the 30 T cell receptor beta chains below, sequenced in a study of blood T cell repertoires in COVID-19. TCRdb's table, derived via immunoSEQ multiplex PCR, lists solely in-frame clones and lacks some. The sample records about 97,000 clones, almost 85% being singletons. Source material: peripheral blood. These receptors all come from a man between 40 and 49 years old with active or convalescent COVID-19.

The rearrangement links TRBV21-1 to TRBJ1-1. TRBV21-1 is tagged as a pseudogene. The CDR3 runs 14 residues. The CDR3 DNA reads TGTGCCAGCAGCAAACTTTCTTGGGGGGTTGAAGCTTTCTTT. This translates into CASSKLSWGVEAFF.

The V and J genes are TRBV7-9 and TRBJ1-1; no clear D gene. V lost 5 bases and J lost 4, with 17 bases in between. CDR3 length: 15 amino acids. Germline V gene data show CDR1 as SEHNR and CDR2 as FQNEAQ (reference sequence). The CDR3 protein is CASSPRGPGVTEAFF. CDR3 sequence (DNA): TGTGCCAGCAGCCCCAGAGGTCCCGGGGTCACTGAAGCTTTCTTT. The full variable domain, rest sourced from reference TRBV7-9 and TRBJ1-1, is DTGVSQNPRHKITKRGQNVTFRCDPISEHNRLYWYRQTLGQGPEFLTYFQNEAQLEKSRLLSDRFSAERPKGSFSTLEIQRTEQGDSAMYLCASSPRGPGVTEAFFGQGTRLTVV.

This clone has just one count. The chain uses TRBV7-3 and TRBJ2-2; 15 bases map to TRBD2. The germline V gene has CDR1 SGHTA and CDR2 FQGTGA. With 5 bases clipped from V and 1 base from J, the junction kept 2 bases outside the gene matches. The CDR3 covers 17 residues. In DNA form, the CDR3 reads TGTGCCAGCAGCCCGGGACTAGCGGGGGGGAACACCGGGGAGCTGTTTTTT. Translated, it gives CASSPGLAGGNTGELFF.

V gene TRBV5-4 combines with J gene TRBJ2-1; TRBD2 might be the D (5 bases). CDR1 is SGHNT and CDR2 is YYREEE in the germline V gene (reference sequence). The CDR3 has 14 residues. V was cut by 0 bases and J by 9 bases, with 13 bases left in between. The CDR3 DNA sequence: TGTGCCAGCAGCTTGGATGTTCGGGGAATTGAGCAGTTCTTC. It encodes CASSLDVRGIEQFF.

The chain joins TRBV6-5 to TRBJ1-2, with D uncertain. V was clipped by 8 bases and J by 3 bases, with 7 bases between them. The CDR3 is made up of 11 amino acids. Germline loops: CDR1 MNHEY, CDR2 SVGAGI. CDR3 sequence: CASAEDYGYTF. The CDR3 coding sequence is TGTGCCAGCGCAGAAGACTATGGCTACACCTTC.

The V gene is TRBV9, the J gene TRBJ1-2; D remains unclear. Germline-derived CDR1 and CDR2 are SGDLS and YYNGEE. The CDR3 contains 13 residues. V lost 4 bases, J lost 8 bases, and 15 bases lay in between. CDR3 residues: CASSPTGGRGYTF. In nucleotides, the CDR3 is TGTGCCAGCAGCCCGACGGGAGGCCGAGGCTACACCTTC.

V gene TRBV5-1 combines with J gene TRBJ1-3, with D hard to call. Looked up from germline, CDR1 is SGHRS and CDR2 is YFSETQ. CDR3 length: 13 amino acids. V shed 7 bases and J shed 0 bases, with 8 bases lying between them. CDR3 bases: TGCGCCAGCGGGAGAATCTCTGGAAACACCATATATTTT. It is translated as CASGRISGNTIYF.

V usage is TRBV7-9 and J usage is TRBJ1-2; 9 nucleotides match TRBD1. The CDR3 totals 14 residues. Germline values: CDR1 SEHNR, CDR2 FQNEAQ (reference sequence). V lost 3 bases and J lost 5; bases outside the gene matches: 4. CDR3 in DNA: TGTGCCAGCAGCTTTCCGACAGGGGGGTATGGCTACACCTTC. Its protein product is CASSFPTGGYGYTF.

The chain carries TRBV6-2 or TRBV6-3 and TRBJ2-2, with D tentatively TRBD1 (6 bases). CDR1 and CDR2 (germline): MNHEY, SVGEGT. The CDR3 totals 15 residues. Trimming took 1 base from V and 4 from J, leaving 10 bases between them. The CDR3 spells CASSYFRGFTGELFF. The CDR3 region has the DNA TGTGCCAGCAGTTACTTCAGGGGCTTCACCGGGGAGCTGTTTTTT.

The rearrangement links TRBV11-2 to TRBJ2-2, with D possibly TRBD1 on 6 matching bases. The ends were cut back, 5 bases at V and 0 bases at J, with 13 bases in the middle. The V gene's germline CDR1 is SGHAT and CDR2 FQNNGV. This CDR3 is built from 16 residues. This chain's CDR3 is CASSHLDSSNTGELFF. The CDR3, as DNA: TGTGCCAGCAGCCACCTGGACAGTTCGAACACCGGGGAGCTGTTTTTT.

The chain links TRBV6-6 to TRBJ1-5; weak D call: TRBD1 (6 bases). This CDR3 region has 12 residues. CDR1 is MNHNY, CDR2 SVGAGI, per germline (reference sequence). V was shortened by 6 bases and J by 7 bases, with 10 bases between the two germline ends. CDR3 sequence (DNA): TGTGCCAGCAGCCAAGGACAGCAGCCCCAGCATTTT. It translates to CASSQGQQPQHF.

This chain connects TRBV27 to TRBJ1-2, with D possibly being TRBD1 (5 bases). This CDR3 spans 14 amino acids. The V gene lost 3 bases and the J gene lost 2 bases, with 10 bases spanning the gap. From germline, CDR1 is MNHEY and CDR2 SMNVEV (reference sequence). CDR3 sequence reads: CASSFSGSNYGYTF. The CDR3 region has the DNA TGTGCCAGCAGTTTCTCAGGGTCCAACTATGGCTACACCTTC.

J is TRBJ2-7 and V is TRBV12-3 or TRBV12-4; the D gene is possibly TRBD1 (6 bases). CDR3 length: 13 amino acids. With 6 bases removed from V and 5 bases from J, the gap between germline ends came to 14 bases. The CDR3 protein is CASSITGLNEQYF. CDR3 coding DNA: TGTGCCAGCAGCATAACAGGGTTAAACGAGCAGTACTTC.

The chain is built from TRBV5-6 and TRBJ1-1, with 12 bases matching TRBD1. Germline V lookup: CDR1 SGHDT, CDR2 YYEEEE. CDR3 size: 14 residues. V shed 2 bases and J 11 bases; nucleotides not matched to a gene: 7. CDR3 DNA: TGTGCCAGCAGCTTACCGGGACAGGGGGCGTCGGCTTTCTTT. Its protein product is CASSLPGQGASAFF.

CDR3 sequence: CASSCKEAGGLTHEQYF. For the CDR3, the DNA is TGTGCCAGCAGCTGTAAAGAGGCGGGGGGGCTCACCCACGAGCAGTACTTC. The genes are TRBV3-1 (or the pseudogene TRBV3-2) and TRBJ2-7; 9 bases are a match to TRBD2. V trimming: 5 bases; J trimming: 5 bases; junction bases outside the gene matches: 16. This CDR3 is 17 amino acids long. The germline CDR1 and CDR2 sequences are LGHDT and YNNKEL (reference sequence).

The J gene is TRBJ1-2, the V gene TRBV29-1; 8 bases agree with TRBD1. Germline V lookup: CDR1 SQVTM, CDR2 ANQGSEA. The V segment lost 6 bases and the J segment 2 bases; nucleotides outside the gene matches: 8. The CDR3 runs 14 residues. This CDR3 reads CSVDRGVLNYGYTF. As DNA, the CDR3 is TGCAGCGTAGACAGGGGAGTCCTAAACTATGGCTACACCTTC.

The chain joins TRBV29-1 to TRBJ1-1; the match to TRBD1 covers 7 bases. Germline lookup yields CDR1 SQVTM and CDR2 ANQGSEA. The CDR3 contains 13 residues. With V trimmed by 5 bases and J by 5 bases, 8 bases remained unmatched. CDR3 loop: CSVHRDRTTEAFF. The CDR3 region has the DNA TGCAGCGTTCACCGGGACAGAACAACTGAAGCTTTCTTT.

The gene calls are TRBV5-5 and TRBJ1-3; no clear D. V lost 2 bases and J lost 0, with 9 bases in between. Per germline, CDR1 SGHKS and CDR2 YYEKEE (reference sequence). The CDR3 length is 15 residues. The CDR3 protein is CASSFEANSGNTIYF. The CDR3 bases are TGTGCCAGCAGCTTTGAAGCGAACTCTGGAAACACCATATATTTT.

This sequence joins TRBV10-3 and TRBJ1-6, with no clear D. The CDR3 extends over 16 amino acids. The ends were cut back, 0 bases at V and 4 bases at J, with 10 bases in the middle. Germline-derived CDR1 and CDR2 are ENHRY and SYGVKD. CDR3 region: CAISESTGAYNSPLHF. CDR3 DNA: TGTGCCATCAGTGAGTCGACGGGAGCATATAATTCACCCCTCCACTTT.

About this clone: At the DNA level, this CDR3 is encoded by other sequences in the same sample as well. The chain links TRBV5-1 to TRBJ2-3, with a possible D match to TRBD1 (6 bases). The V gene lost 0 bases and the J gene lost 3 bases, with 8 bases spanning the gap. CDR1 SGHRS and CDR2 YFSETQ come from the germline V gene. The CDR3 is made up of 14 amino acids. CDR3 bases: TGCGCCAGCAGCTTGGGACAGGAGACAGATACGCAGTATTTT. It translates to CASSLGQETDTQYF.

The chain joins TRBV4-2 to TRBJ1-1; no definite D call. Germline assignment: CDR1 LGHNA and CDR2 YNFKEQ. This CDR3 spans 13 amino acids. V shed 4 bases and J shed 1 base, with 7 bases lying between them. The CDR3 sequence is CASSRERNTEAFF. The CDR3 nucleotides are TGTGCCAGCAGCCGGGAGCGGAACACTGAAGCTTTCTTT.

V is TRBV15 and J is TRBJ2-3; 9 bases agree with TRBD2. CDR3 length equals 15 residues. Germline assignment: CDR1 LNHNV and CDR2 YYDKDF (reference sequence). Trimming at V came to 8 bases and at J to 0 bases, leaving 6 bases not matched to a gene. CDR3 nucleotide sequence: TGTGCCACCCTAGCGGGACACGCTAGCACAGATACGCAGTATTTT. It encodes CATLAGHASTDTQYF.

V gene TRBV15 combines with J gene TRBJ1-1; 8 bases are a match to TRBD1. Germline lookup yields CDR1 LNHNV and CDR2 YYDKDF (reference sequence). The length of the CDR3 is 16 residues. V lost 0 bases to trimming and J lost 0 bases; unmatched junction nucleotides: 3. This chain's CDR3 is CATSREWDRMNTEAFF. Here the CDR3 DNA reads TGTGCCACCAGCAGAGAATGGGACAGGATGAACACTGAAGCTTTCTTT.

The chain employs TRBV5-1 and TRBJ1-1, with 8 bases aligning to TRBD1. The V gene's germline CDR1 is SGHRS and CDR2 YFSETQ. Trimming cost V 4 bases and J 5 bases; bases outside gene matches: 7. The length of the CDR3 is 14 residues. This chain's CDR3 is CASSGQGARTEAFF. The CDR3 coding sequence is TGCGCCAGCAGCGGTCAGGGGGCGCGAACTGAAGCTTTCTTT. Looking up the rest from reference TRBV5-1 and TRBJ1-1 gives the full variable domain: KAGVTQTPRYLIKTRGQQVTLSCSPISGHRSVSWYQQTPGQGLQFLFEYFSETQRNKGNFPGRFSGRQFSNSRSEMNVSTLELGDSALYLCASSGQGARTEAFFGQGTRLTVV.

V is TRBV3-1 (or the pseudogene TRBV3-2) and J is TRBJ1-6, with TRBD1 as a possible D gene (5 bases). Trimming cost V 3 bases and J 9 bases, with 9 bases left between them. The germline CDR1 and CDR2 sequences are LGHDT and YNNKEL (reference sequence). This CDR3 contains 13 residues. DNA for the CDR3: TGTGCCAGCAGCCAGGGGCCTGCTTCACCCCTCCACTTT. This translates into CASSQGPASPLHF.

The V call is TRBV6-5, the J call TRBJ1-6; 10 positions match TRBD1. The length of the CDR3 is 14 residues. J gave up 10 bases and V 4 bases, and 4 bases lay outside the gene matches. Germline V gene data show CDR1 as MNHEY and CDR2 as SVGAGI. The CDR3 bases are TGTGCCAGCAGTTGGGGGACAGGGGAATCACCCCTCCACTTT. Protein: CASSWGTGESPLHF.

This clone was observed a few times. This chain connects TRBV20-1 to TRBJ2-3; possibly TRBD2 for D (6 bases). The CDR3 loop spans 11 amino acids. Germline CDR1 DFQATT, CDR2 SNEGSKA (reference sequence). V was cut by 6 bases and J by 8 bases, with 12 bases left in between. The CDR3 bases are TGCAGTGCACGGAAAGCGGGTACGCAGTATTTT. Its translation is CSARKAGTQYF.

The rearrangement uses TRBV6-6 and TRBJ2-7; 8 nucleotides line up with TRBD2. V was clipped by 10 bases and J by 7 bases; unmatched bases: 6. This CDR3 has 11 residues. Germline CDR1 MNHNY, CDR2 SVGAGI (reference sequence). The CDR3 loop reads CATGLVGEQYF. The CDR3 DNA sequence: TGTGCCACGGGACTAGTTGGTGAGCAGTACTTC.

The chain uses TRBV6-5 and TRBJ2-5; D is possibly TRBD1 (7 bases). Germline V gene lookup returns CDR1 MNHEY and CDR2 SVGAGI. The V gene lost 0 bases and the J gene lost 1 base, with 12 bases spanning the gap. This CDR3 contains 16 residues. Here the CDR3 reads CASSYSPGGPQETQYF. The CDR3 DNA reads TGTGCCAGCAGTTACTCTCCAGGGGGGCCCCAAGAGACCCAGTACTTC.

The chain recombines TRBV9 with TRBJ1-6, with TRBD1 as a possible D gene (5 bases). The germline V gene has CDR1 SGDLS and CDR2 YYNGEE. Trimming stripped 1 base from V and 15 bases from J, with 11 bases between. The CDR3 extends over 12 amino acids. As DNA, the CDR3 is TGTGCCAGCAGCGTATCGGACAACCACCTCCACTTT. Amino acids: CASSVSDNHLHF.